This TCR beta chain stems from a study of control samples from healthy donors and cancer patients. This clone was recorded once. This CDR3 contains 16 residues. V gave up 1 base and J gave up 1 base, with 11 bases separating them. From germline, CDR1 is SGHTA and CDR2 FQGTGA. This table comes from immunoSEQ multiplex PCR, and its TCRdb copy is limited to in-frame clones, with some not included. The table records roughly 86,000 clones, 90% of them present only once. Source material: blood. The rearrangement joins TRBV7-3 to TRBJ2-4; D not resolved. The TCR comes from a woman aged 18-29 years in good health. The CDR3 region has the DNA TGTGCCAGCAGCTTAAGACCCCTCGGGGCCAAAAACATTCAGTACTTC. Encoded protein: CASSLRPLGAKNIQYF.